Each of the 9 T cell receptor beta chains below was sequenced from the same sample in a study of blood T cell repertoires in COVID-19. The protocol was immunoSEQ multiplex PCR, while the TCRdb copy is restricted to in-frame clones and leaves out a portion. The sample shows approximately 110,000 clones, around 82% of them seen only once. Sequencing input: peripheral blood. These receptors were obtained from a woman between 50 and 59 years old with acute or convalescent COVID-19.

The chain is built from TRBV9 and TRBJ1-2; the match to TRBD1 covers 9 bases. The CDR3 extends over 16 amino acids. V gave up 3 bases and J gave up 1 base; unmatched junction bases: 7. CDR1 is SGDLS and CDR2 is YYNGEE in the germline V gene. The CDR3 sequence is CASSARTGAINYGYTF. The CDR3 nucleotides read TGTGCCAGCAGCGCGAGGACAGGGGCTATTAACTATGGCTACACCTTC.

The chain uses TRBV10-3 and TRBJ1-5; 7 positions match TRBD1. CDR3 length: 13 amino acids. V dropped 10 bases and J dropped 3; count of bases not matched to a gene: 6. Per germline, CDR1 ENHRY and CDR2 SYGVKD. The CDR3 nucleotides are TGTGCCACCTCGACAGGGTACAATCAGCCCCAGCATTTT. Its translation: CATSTGYNQPQHF.

This clone was recorded only once. The chain joins TRBV2 to TRBJ2-3, with 9 bases matching TRBD1. Losses at the gene ends were 6 bases for V and 3 bases for J; bases not matched to a gene: 10. This CDR3 has 16 residues. The germline CDR1 and CDR2 sequences are SNHLY and FYNNEI. The DNA for the CDR3 is TGTGCCAGCAGCTTACAGGGGGCGCTCGTTACAGATACGCAGTATTTT. Translated: CASSLQGALVTDTQYF.

The genes are TRBV2 and TRBJ1-1; 8 nucleotides line up with TRBD1. Trimming cost V 6 bases and J 1 base; bases outside gene matches: 4. This CDR3 contains 14 residues. CDR1 and CDR2 from the germline V gene are SNHLY and FYNNEI. CDR3 protein: CASRATGANTEAFF. The DNA for the CDR3 is TGTGCCAGCAGGGCGACAGGGGCGAACACTGAAGCTTTCTTT.

The gene calls are TRBV28 and TRBJ2-3; 15 bases align to TRBD2. CDR3 length: 17 amino acids. Germline lookup yields CDR1 MDHEN and CDR2 SYDVKM. V lost 5 bases and J lost 7; bases outside the gene matches: 10. This CDR3 is CASSKHPGLAGGYTQYF. The CDR3 bases are TGTGCCAGCAGTAAACACCCGGGACTAGCGGGGGGCTATACGCAGTATTTT.

The genes are TRBV19 and TRBJ1-6; TRBD1 might be the D (5 bases). Germline V gene data show CDR1 as LNHDA and CDR2 as SQIVND (reference sequence). The CDR3 runs to 13 residues. V was cut by 7 bases and J by 7 bases, with 11 bases left in between. The CDR3 region has the DNA TGTGCCAGTATGAGCCAGGGCAATTCACCCCTCCACTTT. This codes for CASMSQGNSPLHF.

The chain is built from TRBV3-1 (or the pseudogene TRBV3-2) and TRBJ1-2; D is undetermined. V dropped 0 bases and J dropped 7 bases, with 6 bases sitting between them. The CDR3 is 12 amino acids. Germline CDR1 reads LGHDT; CDR2 reads YNNKEL (reference sequence). CDR3 loop: CASSQETSGYTF. In DNA form, the CDR3 reads TGTGCCAGCAGCCAAGAGACTTCTGGCTACACCTTC.

The J gene is TRBJ1-6, the V gene TRBV6-5; D ambiguous. Germline V CDR1 and CDR2: MNHEY, SVGAGI. V was shortened by 6 bases and J by 6 bases, with 15 bases between the two germline ends. This CDR3 is built from 15 residues. CDR3 DNA sequence: TGTGCCAGCAGCCGGGAAGGCATGAGTAATTCACCCCTCCACTTT. This encodes CASSREGMSNSPLHF.

The V call is TRBV15, the J call TRBJ1-4; 8 nucleotides align to TRBD1. The germline gives CDR1 LNHNV, CDR2 YYDKDF (reference sequence). CDR3 size: 13 residues. V shed 0 bases, J shed 13 bases, and the junction held 4 bases outside the gene matches. The CDR3 nucleotides are TGTGCCACCAGCAGAGATGACAGGGGAGGACTGTTTTTT. Amino acids: CATSRDDRGGLFF. Full variable domain (remainder filled in from reference TRBV15 and TRBJ1-4): DAMVIQNPRYQVTQFGKPVTLSCSQTLNHNVMYWYQQKSSQAPKLLFHYYDKDFNNEADTPDNFQSRRPNTSFCFLDIRSPGLGDTAMYLCATSRDDRGGLFFGSGTQLSVL.